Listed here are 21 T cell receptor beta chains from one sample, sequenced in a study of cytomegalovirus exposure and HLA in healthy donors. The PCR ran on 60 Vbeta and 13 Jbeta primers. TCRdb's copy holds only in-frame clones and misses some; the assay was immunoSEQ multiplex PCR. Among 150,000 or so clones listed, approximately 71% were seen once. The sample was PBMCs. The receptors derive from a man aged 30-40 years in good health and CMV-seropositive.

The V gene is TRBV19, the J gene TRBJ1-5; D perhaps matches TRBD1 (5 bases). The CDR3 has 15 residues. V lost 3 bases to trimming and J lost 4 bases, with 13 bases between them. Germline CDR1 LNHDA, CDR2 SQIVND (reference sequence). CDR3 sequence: CASSIWGHVNQPQHF. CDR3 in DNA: TGTGCCAGTAGTATTTGGGGCCACGTTAATCAGCCCCAGCATTTT.

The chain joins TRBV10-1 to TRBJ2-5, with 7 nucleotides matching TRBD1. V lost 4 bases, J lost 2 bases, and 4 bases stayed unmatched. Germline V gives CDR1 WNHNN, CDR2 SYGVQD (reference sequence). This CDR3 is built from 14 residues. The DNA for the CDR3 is TGCGCCAGCAGTGGGACAGGCCCACAAGAGACCCAGTACTTC. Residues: CASSGTGPQETQYF.

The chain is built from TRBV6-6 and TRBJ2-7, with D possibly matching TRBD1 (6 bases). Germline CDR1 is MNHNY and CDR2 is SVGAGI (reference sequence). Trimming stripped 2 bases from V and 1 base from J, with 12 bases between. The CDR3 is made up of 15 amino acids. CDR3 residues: CASSYLQGPSYEQYF. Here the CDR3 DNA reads TGTGCCAGCAGTTACCTACAGGGACCTTCCTACGAGCAGTACTTC.

The CDR3 sequence: CASSFWSDEKLFF. DNA of the CDR3: TGTGCCAGCAGTTTTTGGAGTGATGAAAAACTGTTTTTT. The rearrangement uses TRBV28 and TRBJ1-4; no definite D call. Germline-derived CDR1 and CDR2 are MDHEN and SYDVKM. Trimming stripped 3 bases from V and 6 bases from J, with 8 bases between. This CDR3 spans 13 amino acids.

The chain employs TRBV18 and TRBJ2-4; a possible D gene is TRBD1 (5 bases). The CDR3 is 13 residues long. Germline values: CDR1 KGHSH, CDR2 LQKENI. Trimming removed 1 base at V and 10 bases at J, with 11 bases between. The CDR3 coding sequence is TGTGCCAGCTCACCACTTATACAGGATATTCAGTACTTC. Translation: CASSPLIQDIQYF. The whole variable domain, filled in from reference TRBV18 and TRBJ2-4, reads NAGVMQNPRHLVRRRGQEARLRCSPMKGHSHVYWYRQLPEEGLKFMVYLQKENIIDESGMPKERFSAEFPKEGPSILRIQQVVRGDSAAYFCASSPLIQDIQYFGAGTRLSVL.

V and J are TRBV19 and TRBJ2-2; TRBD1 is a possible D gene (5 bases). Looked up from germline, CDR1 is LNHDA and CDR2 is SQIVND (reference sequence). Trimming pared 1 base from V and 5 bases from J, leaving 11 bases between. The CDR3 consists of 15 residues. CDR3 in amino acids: CASSIGERQTGELFF. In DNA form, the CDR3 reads TGTGCCAGTAGTATAGGAGAGAGACAGACCGGGGAGCTGTTTTTT.

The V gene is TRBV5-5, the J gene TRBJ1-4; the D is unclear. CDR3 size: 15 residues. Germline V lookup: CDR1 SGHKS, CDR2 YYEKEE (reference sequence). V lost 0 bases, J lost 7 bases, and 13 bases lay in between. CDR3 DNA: TGTGCCAGCAGCTTGGTAAACAGCATTATTGAAAAACTGTTTTTT. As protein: CASSLVNSIIEKLFF.

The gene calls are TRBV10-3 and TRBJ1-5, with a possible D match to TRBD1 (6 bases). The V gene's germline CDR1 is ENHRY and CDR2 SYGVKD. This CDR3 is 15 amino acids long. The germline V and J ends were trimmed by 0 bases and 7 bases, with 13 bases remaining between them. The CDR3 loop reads CAISESGVRGQPQHF. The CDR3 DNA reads TGTGCCATCAGTGAGTCGGGGGTCAGGGGACAGCCCCAGCATTTT.

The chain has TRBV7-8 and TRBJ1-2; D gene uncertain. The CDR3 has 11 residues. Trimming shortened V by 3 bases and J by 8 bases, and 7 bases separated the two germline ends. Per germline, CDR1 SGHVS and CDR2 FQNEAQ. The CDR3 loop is CASSFGQGYTF. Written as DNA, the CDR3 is TGTGCCAGCAGCTTTGGGCAAGGCTACACCTTC.

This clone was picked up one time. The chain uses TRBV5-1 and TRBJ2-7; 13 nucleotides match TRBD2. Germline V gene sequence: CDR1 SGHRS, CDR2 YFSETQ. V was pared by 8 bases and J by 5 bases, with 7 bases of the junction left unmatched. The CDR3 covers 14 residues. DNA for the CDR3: TGCGCCAGTTACCCAGGGACTAGCGGGAACGAGCAGTACTTC. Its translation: CASYPGTSGNEQYF.

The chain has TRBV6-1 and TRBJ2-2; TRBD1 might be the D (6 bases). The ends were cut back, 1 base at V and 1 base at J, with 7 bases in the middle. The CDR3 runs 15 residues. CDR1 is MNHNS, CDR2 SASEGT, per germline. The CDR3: CASSEEGGNTGELFF. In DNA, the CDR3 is TGTGCCAGCAGTGAAGAAGGGGGGAACACCGGGGAGCTGTTTTTT.

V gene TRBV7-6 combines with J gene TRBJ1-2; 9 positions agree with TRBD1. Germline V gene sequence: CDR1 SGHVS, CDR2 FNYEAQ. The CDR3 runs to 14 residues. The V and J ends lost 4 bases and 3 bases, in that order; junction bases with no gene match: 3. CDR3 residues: CASSSTGGDYGYTF. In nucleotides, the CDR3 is TGTGCCAGCAGCTCGACAGGGGGGGACTATGGCTACACCTTC.

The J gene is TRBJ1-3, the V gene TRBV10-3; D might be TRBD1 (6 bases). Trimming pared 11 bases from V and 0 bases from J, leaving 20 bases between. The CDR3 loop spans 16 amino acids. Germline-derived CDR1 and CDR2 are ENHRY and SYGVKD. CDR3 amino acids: CAAAPGHFISGNTIYF. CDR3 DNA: TGTGCCGCCGCCCCGGGACACTTCATCTCTGGAAACACCATATATTTT.

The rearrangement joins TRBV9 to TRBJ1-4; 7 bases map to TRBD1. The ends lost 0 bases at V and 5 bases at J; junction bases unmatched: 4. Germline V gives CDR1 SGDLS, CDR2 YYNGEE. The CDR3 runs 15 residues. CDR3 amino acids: CASSVAGQLNEKLFF. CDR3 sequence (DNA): TGTGCCAGCAGCGTAGCGGGACAGCTCAATGAAAAACTGTTTTTT.

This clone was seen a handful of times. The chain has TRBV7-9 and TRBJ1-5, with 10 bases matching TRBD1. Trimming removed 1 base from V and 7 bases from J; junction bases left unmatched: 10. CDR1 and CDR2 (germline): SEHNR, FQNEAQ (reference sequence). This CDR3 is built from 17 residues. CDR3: CASSLGWGQGIQQPQHF. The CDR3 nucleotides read TGTGCCAGCAGCTTAGGGTGGGGACAGGGGATACAGCAGCCCCAGCATTTT.

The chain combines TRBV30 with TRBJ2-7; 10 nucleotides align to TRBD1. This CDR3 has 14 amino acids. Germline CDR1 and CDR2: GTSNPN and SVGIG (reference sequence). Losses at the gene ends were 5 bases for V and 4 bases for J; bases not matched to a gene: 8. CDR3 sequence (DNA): TGTGCCTGGGGGGCAGGACAGGGGGTATACGAGCAGTACTTC. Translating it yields CAWGAGQGVYEQYF.

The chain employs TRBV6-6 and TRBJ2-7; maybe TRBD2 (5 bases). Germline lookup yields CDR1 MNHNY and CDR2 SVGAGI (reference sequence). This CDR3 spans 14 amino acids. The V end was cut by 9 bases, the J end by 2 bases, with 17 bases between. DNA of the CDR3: TGTGCCAGTTCGAGAGAGGGTAGGACCTACGAGCAGTACTTC. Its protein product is CASSREGRTYEQYF.

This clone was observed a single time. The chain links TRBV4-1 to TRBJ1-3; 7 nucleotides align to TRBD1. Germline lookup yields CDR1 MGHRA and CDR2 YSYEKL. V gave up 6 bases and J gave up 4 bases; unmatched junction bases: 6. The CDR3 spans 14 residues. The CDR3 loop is CASSIRDRGNTIYF. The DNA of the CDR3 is TGCGCCAGCAGTATCCGGGACAGAGGAAACACCATATATTTT.

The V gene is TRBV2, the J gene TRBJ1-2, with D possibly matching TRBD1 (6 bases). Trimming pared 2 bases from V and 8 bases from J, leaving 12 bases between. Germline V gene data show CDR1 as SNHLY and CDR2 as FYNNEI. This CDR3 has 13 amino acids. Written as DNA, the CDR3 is TGTGCCAGCAGTGAACGACTAACAGGGGGCTACACCTTC. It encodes CASSERLTGGYTF.

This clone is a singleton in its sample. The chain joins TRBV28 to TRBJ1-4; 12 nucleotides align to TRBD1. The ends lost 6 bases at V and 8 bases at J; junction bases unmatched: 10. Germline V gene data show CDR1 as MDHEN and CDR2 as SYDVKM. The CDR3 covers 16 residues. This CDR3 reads CASSSGQGARGEKLFF. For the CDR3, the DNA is TGTGCCAGCAGCTCGGGACAGGGGGCACGGGGCGAAAAACTGTTTTTT.

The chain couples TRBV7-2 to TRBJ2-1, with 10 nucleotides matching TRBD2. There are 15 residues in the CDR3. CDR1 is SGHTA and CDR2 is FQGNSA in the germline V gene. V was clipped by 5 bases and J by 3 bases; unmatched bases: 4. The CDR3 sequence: CASSPGLANYNEQFF. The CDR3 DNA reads TGTGCCAGCAGCCCGGGACTAGCGAACTACAATGAGCAGTTCTTC.